The rows below give T cell receptor beta chains drawn from one sample of a study of T-cell reconstitution after alpha-beta-depleted transplantation in children. TCRdb passed the PCR reads through MiXCR, listing each CDR3 protein once. Among about 340,000 distinct CDR3 sequences listed, less than 15% were seen once. Sequenced here: PBMCs, sampled from the stem cell graft. The receptors come from a human donor who donated a stem cell graft to a child with Fanconi anemia. Both conserved end residues are part of each CDR3. A D gene is named only where the DNA matches it firmly. Size is stated for part of the rows, as once, few or many counts, or as a class when the clone is expanded.

NA | TRBJ1-2 | NA | TRBV5-1 | TGCGCCAGCAGCGTGGGGATCGCGGGGACAAACTATGGCTGCACCTTC | CASSVGIAGTNYGCTF
few | TRBJ1-4 | TRBD1 | TRBV4-2 | TGTGCCAGCAGCCCCGAGGGGGCCGACGAAAAACTGTTTTTT | CASSPEGADEKLFF
few | TRBJ1-6 | NA | TRBV5-1 | TGCGCCAGCAGACCGGGCCCGATGCCAGCACCCCTCCACTTT | CASRPGPMPAPLHF
NA | TRBJ1-2 | NA | TRBV7-9 | TGTGCCAGCAGCTTAGAAGGCGGTGGTGGCTACACCTTC | CASSLEGGGGYTF
few | TRBJ2-5 | NA | TRBV7-3 | TGTGCCAGCAGCCGGGCAGATCAAGAGACCCAGTACTTC | CASSRADQETQYF
few | TRBJ1-1 | NA | TRBV12-3/TRBV12-4 | TGTGCCAGCCAGCTCGGGGGCACTGAAGCTTTCTTT | CASQLGGTEAFF
NA | TRBJ1-1 | NA | TRBV9 | TGTGCCAGCAGCGTAGCTTCGGTTCAGGGGTACACTGAAGCTTTCTTT | CASSVASVQGYTEAFF
many | TRBJ1-1 | NA | TRBV3-1 | TGTGCCAGCAGGGACGGAAACACTGAAGCTTTCTTT | CASRDGNTEAFF
NA | TRBJ1-4 | NA | TRBV5-1 | TGCGCCAGCAGTTTTAGTCCCGGGAGTAATGAAAAACTGTTTTTT | CASSFSPGSNEKLFF
many | TRBJ1-2 | TRBD1 | TRBV6-5 | TGTGCCAGCAGTCCTACAGGGGTTCCTGGCTACACCTTC | CASSPTGVPGYTF
NA | TRBJ2-3 | NA | TRBV27 | TGTGCCAGCAGTTTACTTGTTGGCAGGGAGACAGATACGCAGTATTTT | CASSLLVGRETDTQYF
few | TRBJ2-1 | TRBD2 | TRBV20-1 | TGCAGTGCTAGAATTAGCGGGGGGGTCTACAATGAGCAGTTCTTC | CSARISGGVYNEQFF
few | TRBJ1-2 | NA | TRBV30 | TGTGCCTGGAGTGTAGCCAACTATGGCTACACCTTC | CAWSVANYGYTF
many | TRBJ2-1 | NA | TRBV12-3/TRBV12-4 | TGTGCCAGCAAAGGAACGGGCTACTACAATGAGCAGTTCTTC | CASKGTGYYNEQFF
few | TRBJ2-3 | TRBD2 | TRBV9 | TGTGCCAGCAGGACTAGCGGGGACCTCACGCAGTATTTT | CASRTSGDLTQYF
NA | TRBJ2-4 | NA | TRBV7-1 | TGTGCCAGCAGCTCCCCGCTGGGTCGTTTCGGGAACATTCAGTACTTC | CASSSPLGRFGNIQYF
NA | TRBJ1-3 | NA | TRBV30 | TGTGCCTGGACAGGGACGAGTAATGGAAACACCATATATTTT | CAWTGTSNGNTIYF
NA | TRBJ2-3 | TRBD2 | TRBV12-3/TRBV12-4 | TGTGCCAGCAGTATAAGGACTAGCGGGGGAACGCAGTATTTT | CASSIRTSGGTQYF
many | TRBJ1-2 | NA | TRBV18 | TGTGCCAGCTCACCGACAAACGACTATGGCTACACCTTC | CASSPTNDYGYTF
NA | TRBJ1-1 | NA | TRBV5-1 | TGCGCCAGCAGCTTGCTAGGGAGGGTGAACACTGAAGCTTTCTTT | CASSLLGRVNTEAFF
NA | TRBJ1-2 | NA | TRBV4-2 | TGTGCCAGCAGCCAGCAGCCGGACGGATTCTATGGCTACACCTTC | CASSQQPDGFYGYTF
NA | TRBJ2-7 | TRBD2 | TRBV6-2/TRBV6-3 | TGTGCCAGCAGTCACAGGCTAGCGGCCTACGAGCAGTACTTC | CASSHRLAAYEQYF
many | TRBJ2-2 | TRBD2 | TRBV5-5 | TGTGCCAGCAGCTTGGTAGCGGGGACCGGGGAGCTGTTTTTT | CASSLVAGTGELFF
few | TRBJ1-2 | NA | TRBV12-3/TRBV12-4 | TGTGCCAGCAGTTTGCAGAATAACTATGGCTACACCTTC | CASSLQNNYGYTF